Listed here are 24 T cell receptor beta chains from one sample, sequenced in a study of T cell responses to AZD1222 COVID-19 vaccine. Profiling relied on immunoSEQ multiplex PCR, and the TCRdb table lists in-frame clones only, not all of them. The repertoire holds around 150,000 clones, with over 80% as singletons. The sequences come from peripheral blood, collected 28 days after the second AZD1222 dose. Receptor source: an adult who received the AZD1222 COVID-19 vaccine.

CDR3 amino acids: CASHPSREDEKLFF. The CDR3 region has the DNA TGTGCCAGCCACCCTAGTAGGGAGGATGAAAAACTGTTTTTT. The genes are TRBV6-6 and TRBJ1-4; D remains ambiguous. This CDR3 region has 14 residues. V was cut by 8 bases and J by 6 bases, with 16 bases left in between. CDR1 is MNHNY, CDR2 SVGAGI, per germline (reference sequence).

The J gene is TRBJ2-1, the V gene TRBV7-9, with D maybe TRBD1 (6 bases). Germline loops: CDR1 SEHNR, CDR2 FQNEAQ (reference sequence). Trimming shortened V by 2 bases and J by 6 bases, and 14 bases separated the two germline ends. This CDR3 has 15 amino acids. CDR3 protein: CASSLSVGGPNEQFF. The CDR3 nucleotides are TGTGCCAGCAGCTTATCGGTAGGGGGACCCAATGAGCAGTTCTTC.

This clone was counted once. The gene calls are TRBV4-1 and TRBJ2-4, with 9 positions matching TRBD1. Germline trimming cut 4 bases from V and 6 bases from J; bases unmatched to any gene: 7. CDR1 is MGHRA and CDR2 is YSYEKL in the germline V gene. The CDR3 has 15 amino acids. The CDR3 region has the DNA TGCGCCAGCAGCCCCGGCGGACAGGGGCGAAACATTCAGTACTTC. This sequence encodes CASSPGGQGRNIQYF.

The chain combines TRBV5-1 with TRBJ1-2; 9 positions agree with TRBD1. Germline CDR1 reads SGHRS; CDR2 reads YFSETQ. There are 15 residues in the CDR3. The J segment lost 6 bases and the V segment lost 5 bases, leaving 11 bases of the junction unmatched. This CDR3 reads CASSLYRDREDGYTF. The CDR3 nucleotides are TGCGCCAGCAGTCTGTACAGGGACAGGGAGGATGGCTACACCTTC.

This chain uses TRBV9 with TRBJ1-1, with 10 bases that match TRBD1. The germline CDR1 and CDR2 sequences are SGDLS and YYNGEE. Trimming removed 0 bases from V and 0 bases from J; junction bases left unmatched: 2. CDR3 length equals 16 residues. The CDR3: CASSVAGQGMNTEAFF. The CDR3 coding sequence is TGTGCCAGCAGCGTAGCGGGACAGGGGATGAACACTGAAGCTTTCTTT.

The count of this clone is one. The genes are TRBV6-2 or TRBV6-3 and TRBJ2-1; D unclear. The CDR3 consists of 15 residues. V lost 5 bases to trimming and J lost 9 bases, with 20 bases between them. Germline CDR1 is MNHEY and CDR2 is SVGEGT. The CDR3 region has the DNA TGTGCCAGCAGTAATAACCTCCTCGGAATTAGTGAGCAGTTCTTC. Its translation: CASSNNLLGISEQFF.

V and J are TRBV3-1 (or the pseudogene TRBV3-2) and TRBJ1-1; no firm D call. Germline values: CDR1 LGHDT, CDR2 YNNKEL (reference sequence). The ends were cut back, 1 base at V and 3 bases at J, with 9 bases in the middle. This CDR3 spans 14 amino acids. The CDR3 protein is CASSQAAVDTEAFF. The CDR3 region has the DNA TGTGCCAGCAGCCAAGCGGCTGTTGACACTGAAGCTTTCTTT.

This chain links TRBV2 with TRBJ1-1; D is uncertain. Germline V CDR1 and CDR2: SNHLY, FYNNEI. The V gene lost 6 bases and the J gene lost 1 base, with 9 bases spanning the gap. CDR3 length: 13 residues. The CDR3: CASSGQENTEAFF. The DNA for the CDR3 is TGTGCCAGCAGCGGGCAGGAGAACACTGAAGCTTTCTTT.

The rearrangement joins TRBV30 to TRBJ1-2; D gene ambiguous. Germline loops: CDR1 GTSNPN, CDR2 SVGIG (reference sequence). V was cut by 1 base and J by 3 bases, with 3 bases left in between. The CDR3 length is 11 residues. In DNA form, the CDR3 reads TGTGCCTGGAGTGCGCACTATGGCTACACCTTC. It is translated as CAWSAHYGYTF.

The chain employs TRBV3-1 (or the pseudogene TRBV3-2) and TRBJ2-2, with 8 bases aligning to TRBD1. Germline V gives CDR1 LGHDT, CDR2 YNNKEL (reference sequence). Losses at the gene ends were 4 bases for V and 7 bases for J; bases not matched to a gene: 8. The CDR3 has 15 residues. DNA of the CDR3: TGTGCCAGCAGCCCCAGGACAGGGATAAGCGGGGAGCTGTTTTTT. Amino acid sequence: CASSPRTGISGELFF.

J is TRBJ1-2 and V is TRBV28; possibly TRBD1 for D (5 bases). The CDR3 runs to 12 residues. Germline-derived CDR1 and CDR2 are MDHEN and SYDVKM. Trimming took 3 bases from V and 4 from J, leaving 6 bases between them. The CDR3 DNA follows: TGTGCCAGCAGTTTCGACAGCTATGGCTACACCTTC. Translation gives CASSFDSYGYTF.

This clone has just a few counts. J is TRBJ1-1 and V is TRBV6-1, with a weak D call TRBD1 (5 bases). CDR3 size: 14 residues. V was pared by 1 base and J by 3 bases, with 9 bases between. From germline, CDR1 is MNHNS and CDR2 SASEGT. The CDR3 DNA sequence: TGTGCCAGCAGTGAAGTTGCAGGGTACACTGAAGCTTTCTTT. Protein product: CASSEVAGYTEAFF.

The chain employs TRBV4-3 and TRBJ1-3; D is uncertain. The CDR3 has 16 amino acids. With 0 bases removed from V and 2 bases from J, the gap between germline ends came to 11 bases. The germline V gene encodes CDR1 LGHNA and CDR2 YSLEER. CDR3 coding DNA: TGCGCCAGCAGCCAAGACCACGCCGAGCCTGGAAACACCATATATTTT. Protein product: CASSQDHAEPGNTIYF.

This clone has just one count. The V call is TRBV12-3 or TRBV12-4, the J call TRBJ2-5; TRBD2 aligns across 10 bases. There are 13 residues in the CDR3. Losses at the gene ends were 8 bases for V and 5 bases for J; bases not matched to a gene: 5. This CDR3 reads CASGIAGGETQYF. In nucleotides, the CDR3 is TGTGCCAGCGGTATAGCGGGGGGCGAGACCCAGTACTTC.

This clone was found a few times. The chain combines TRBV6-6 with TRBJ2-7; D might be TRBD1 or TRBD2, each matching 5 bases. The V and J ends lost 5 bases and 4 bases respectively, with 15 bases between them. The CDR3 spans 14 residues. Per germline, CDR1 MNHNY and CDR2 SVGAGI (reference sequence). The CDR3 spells CASSPPGTPYEQYF. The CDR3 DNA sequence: TGTGCCAGCAGTCCCCCAGGGACCCCTTACGAGCAGTACTTC.

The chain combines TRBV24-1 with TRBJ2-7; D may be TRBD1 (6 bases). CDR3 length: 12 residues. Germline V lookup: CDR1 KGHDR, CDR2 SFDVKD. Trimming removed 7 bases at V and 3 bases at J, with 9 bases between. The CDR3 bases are TGTGCCACCAGCAAGGACAGCTACGAGCAGTACTTC. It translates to CATSKDSYEQYF.

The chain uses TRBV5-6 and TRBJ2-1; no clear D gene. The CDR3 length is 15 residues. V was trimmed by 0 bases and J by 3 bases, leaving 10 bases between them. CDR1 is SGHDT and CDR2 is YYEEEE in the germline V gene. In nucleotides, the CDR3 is TGTGCCAGCAGCTTGGCCCGCTTGGTCTACAATGAGCAGTTCTTC. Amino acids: CASSLARLVYNEQFF.

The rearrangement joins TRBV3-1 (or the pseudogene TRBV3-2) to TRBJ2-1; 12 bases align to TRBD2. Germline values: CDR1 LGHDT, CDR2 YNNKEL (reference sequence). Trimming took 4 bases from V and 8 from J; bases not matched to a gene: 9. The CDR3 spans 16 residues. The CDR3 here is CASSRSTSGGRDEQFF. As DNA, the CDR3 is TGTGCCAGCAGCCGTTCGACTAGCGGGGGCAGGGATGAGCAGTTCTTC.

The CDR3 loop reads CSGALVLSTDTQYF. CDR3 nucleotides: TGCAGCGGGGCACTTGTACTTAGCACAGATACGCAGTATTTT. The J gene is TRBJ2-3, the V gene TRBV29-1; no definite D call. The germline V gene has CDR1 SQVTM and CDR2 ANQGSEA. The V and J ends lost 7 bases and 0 bases respectively, with 14 bases between them. CDR3 size: 14 residues.

CDR3 loop: CATSDPGTGRYGYTF. In DNA, the CDR3 is TGTGCCACCAGTGACCCAGGGACAGGCCGTTATGGCTACACCTTC. This chain links TRBV24-1 with TRBJ1-2, with 8 bases that match TRBD1. V lost 4 bases and J lost 5; bases outside the gene matches: 8. The CDR3 is made up of 15 amino acids. The germline V gene encodes CDR1 KGHDR and CDR2 SFDVKD.

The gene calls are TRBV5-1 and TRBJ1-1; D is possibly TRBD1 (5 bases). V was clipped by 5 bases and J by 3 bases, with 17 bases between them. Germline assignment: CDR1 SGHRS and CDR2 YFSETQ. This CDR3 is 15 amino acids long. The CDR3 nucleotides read TGCGCCAGCAGTATGCTCCCAGGGAGGGACACTGAAGCTTTCTTT. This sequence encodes CASSMLPGRDTEAFF.

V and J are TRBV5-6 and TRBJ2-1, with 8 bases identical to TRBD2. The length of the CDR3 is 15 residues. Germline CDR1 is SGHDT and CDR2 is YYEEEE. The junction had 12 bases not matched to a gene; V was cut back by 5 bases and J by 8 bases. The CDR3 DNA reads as TGTGCCAGCAGTCCGGGACTAGAGCCCCACCATGAGCAGTTCTTC. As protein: CASSPGLEPHHEQFF.

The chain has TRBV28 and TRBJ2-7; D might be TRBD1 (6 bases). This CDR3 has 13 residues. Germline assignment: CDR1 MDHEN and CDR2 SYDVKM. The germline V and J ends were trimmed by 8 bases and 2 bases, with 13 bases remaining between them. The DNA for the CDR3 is TGTGCCAGCCTCCGGGACACCCCCTACGAGCAGTACTTC. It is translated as CASLRDTPYEQYF.

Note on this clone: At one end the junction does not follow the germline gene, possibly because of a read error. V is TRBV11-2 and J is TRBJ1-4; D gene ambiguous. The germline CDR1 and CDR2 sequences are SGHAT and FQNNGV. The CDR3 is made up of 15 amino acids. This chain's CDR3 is CASSLEASLGEKLFF. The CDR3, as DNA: TGTGCCAGCAGCCTAGAGGCCAGCCTAGGGGAAAAACTGTTTTTT.